One and the same sample provided the 16 T cell receptor beta chains below, sequenced in a study of shared clonotypes between healthy human individuals. TCRdb keeps only in-frame clones here, not all; method: immunoSEQ multiplex PCR. The profile shows some 2,000,000 clones, over 85% of them singletons. The sequencing input was naive CD4+ T cells sorted from blood. Subset here: CD45RA+ positively selected. The receptors were sampled from a man younger than 35 in good health.

The CDR3 DNA reads TGTGCCAGCAGAGAGACAGGAAACACCGGGGAGCTGTTTTTT. The encoded protein is CASRETGNTGELFF. The chain recombines TRBV6-5 with TRBJ2-2; maybe TRBD1 (6 bases). Trimming took off 6 bases at V and 2 bases at J, with 10 bases between the two ends. The CDR3 length is 14 residues. Germline V lookup: CDR1 MNHEY, CDR2 SVGAGI.

Points on this clone: The same CDR3 also results from other DNA sequences found in this sample. The chain joins TRBV9 to TRBJ1-6, with TRBD1 matching over 7 bases. Germline V gene sequence: CDR1 SGDLS, CDR2 YYNGEE. CDR3 length: 13 amino acids. The V and J ends lost 3 bases and 10 bases, in that order; junction bases with no gene match: 4. Written as DNA, the CDR3 is TGTGCCAGCAGCGAGACAGGGAACTCACCCCTCCACTTT. Residues: CASSETGNSPLHF. The full variable domain, with the rest looked up from reference TRBV9 and TRBJ1-6, is DSGVTQTPKHLITATGQRVTLRCSPRSGDLSVYWYQQSLDQGLQFLIQYYNGEERAKGNILERFSAQQFPDLHSELNLSSLELGDSALYFCASSETGNSPLHFGNGTRLTVT.

The gene calls are TRBV10-2 and TRBJ2-7; possible D gene TRBD1, 6 bases. The CDR3 is 13 residues long. V lost 5 bases and J 2 bases, leaving 10 bases between the germline ends. Germline lookup yields CDR1 WSHSY and CDR2 SAAADI. This CDR3 reads CASSWTVAYEQYF. DNA of the CDR3: TGCGCCAGCAGTTGGACAGTTGCCTACGAGCAGTACTTC.

In regard to this clone: This sequence may be a read error, since a much larger clone differs from it by one base. Other DNA sequences of this sample code for an identical CDR3. The genes are TRBV7-8 and TRBJ2-5, with D uncertain. Deletions cut 1 base from V and 5 bases from J, with 2 bases between. Germline lookup yields CDR1 SGHVS and CDR2 FQNEAQ. CDR3 length: 11 amino acids. The CDR3 nucleotides are TGTGCCAGCAGCTTAGTGGAGACCCAGTACTTC. Its translation: CASSLVETQYF. The whole variable domain, filled in from reference TRBV7-8 and TRBJ2-5, reads GAGVSQSPRYKVAKRGQDVALRCDPISGHVSLFWYQQALGQGPEFLTYFQNEAQLDKSGLPSDRFFAERPEGSVSTLKIQRTQQEDSAVYLCASSLVETQYFGPGTRLLVL.

The chain employs TRBV28 and TRBJ1-2; D ambiguous. Germline CDR1 reads MDHEN; CDR2 reads SYDVKM. Trimming took 6 bases from V and 7 from J, leaving 15 bases between them. This CDR3 is 13 amino acids long. CDR3 region: CASRSSGSGGYTF. In DNA, the CDR3 is TGTGCCAGCAGATCAAGCGGTTCGGGTGGCTACACCTTC.

J is TRBJ1-2 and V is TRBV27; 7 bases are shared with TRBD1. CDR1 MNHEY and CDR2 SMNVEV come from the germline V gene (reference sequence). Unmatched junction bases numbered 3, after V lost 5 bases and J lost 3 bases. This CDR3 contains 13 residues. The CDR3: CASSATGDYGYTF. For the CDR3, the DNA is TGTGCCAGCAGTGCTACAGGGGACTATGGCTACACCTTC.

The chain joins TRBV10-3 to TRBJ2-3, with D unresolved. The CDR3 totals 16 residues. The ends were cut back, 3 bases at V and 2 bases at J, with 15 bases in the middle. Germline CDR1 is ENHRY and CDR2 is SYGVKD. The DNA for the CDR3 is TGTGCCATCAGTGATATCCAGCGCGTATTCACAGATACGCAGTATTTT. Translation gives CAISDIQRVFTDTQYF.

The rearrangement links TRBV5-1 to TRBJ1-5; possibly TRBD1 for D (6 bases). There are 16 residues in the CDR3. V was trimmed by 0 bases and J by 7 bases, leaving 17 bases between them. Germline loops: CDR1 SGHRS, CDR2 YFSETQ. CDR3 coding DNA: TGCGCCAGCAGCTTGGGGAATCCGGGACAATCGCAGCCCCAGCATTTT. Protein: CASSLGNPGQSQPQHF.

The genes are TRBV30 and TRBJ2-5; D remains unclear. The germline gives CDR1 GTSNPN, CDR2 SVGIG (reference sequence). This CDR3 comprises 12 residues. V lost 4 bases and J 3 bases, leaving 9 bases between the germline ends. CDR3 amino acids: CAWMVGKETQYF. The CDR3 region has the DNA TGTGCCTGGATGGTAGGGAAAGAGACCCAGTACTTC.

The gene calls are TRBV6-6 and TRBJ1-3; D is undetermined. Between the trimmed V and J ends, which lost 8 bases and 0 bases, there was a span of 5 bases. The CDR3 runs 12 residues. CDR1 MNHNY and CDR2 SVGAGI come from the germline V gene (reference sequence). The chain's CDR3 is CASSFSGNTIYF. The CDR3 nucleotides read TGTGCCAGCTCCTTCTCTGGAAACACCATATATTTT.

V usage is TRBV30 and J usage is TRBJ2-5, with D unclear. CDR1 and CDR2 (germline): GTSNPN, SVGIG (reference sequence). The CDR3 loop spans 12 amino acids. Trimming shortened V by 2 bases and J by 5 bases, and 9 bases separated the two germline ends. The CDR3 nucleotides are TGTGCCTGGAGTTTCCGTACGGAGACCCAGTACTTC. Protein: CAWSFRTETQYF.

The chain recombines TRBV30 with TRBJ2-5; D remains ambiguous. The CDR3 sequence is 12 residues long. V was trimmed by 3 bases and J by 3 bases, leaving 8 bases between them. CDR1 is GTSNPN and CDR2 is SVGIG in the germline V gene (reference sequence). CDR3 nucleotides: TGTGCCTGGAGGTTTCGCGAAGAGACCCAGTACTTC. Translated, it gives CAWRFREETQYF.

The chain links TRBV18 to TRBJ1-6, with D unresolved. Germline-derived CDR1 and CDR2 are KGHSH and LQKENI. The CDR3 sequence is 15 residues long. Trimming cost V 3 bases and J 10 bases, with 16 bases left between them. The CDR3 loop reads CASSPSIDHNSPLHF. The CDR3 DNA reads TGTGCCAGCTCACCCTCCATCGACCACAACTCACCCCTCCACTTT.

The rearrangement links TRBV27 to TRBJ2-7; 8 bases are a match to TRBD2. Trimming took 5 bases from V and 2 from J; bases not matched to a gene: 14. Germline values: CDR1 MNHEY, CDR2 SMNVEV (reference sequence). CDR3 length equals 17 residues. CDR3 sequence reads: CASSLAFTSGATYEQYF. The CDR3 nucleotides are TGTGCCAGCAGTCTCGCCTTCACTAGCGGAGCAACCTACGAGCAGTACTTC.

The chain uses TRBV13 and TRBJ2-7; D is possibly TRBD2 (6 bases). V lost 3 bases to trimming and J lost 0 bases, with 18 bases between them. This CDR3 comprises 17 residues. Germline CDR1 reads PRHDT; CDR2 reads FYEKMQ (reference sequence). This chain's CDR3 is CASSLSERMDYSYEQYF. The CDR3 nucleotides are TGTGCCAGCAGCTTGTCGGAGCGGATGGACTACTCCTACGAGCAGTACTTC.

The J gene is TRBJ1-3, the V gene TRBV30; D might be TRBD1 (5 bases). CDR1 and CDR2 (germline): GTSNPN, SVGIG (reference sequence). This CDR3 comprises 15 residues. Trimming left V 3 bases short and J 2 bases short, with 14 bases between. CDR3 bases: TGTGCCTGGAGGGAGGGGAGGAGGCCTGGAAACACCATATATTTT. Translated: CAWREGRRPGNTIYF.